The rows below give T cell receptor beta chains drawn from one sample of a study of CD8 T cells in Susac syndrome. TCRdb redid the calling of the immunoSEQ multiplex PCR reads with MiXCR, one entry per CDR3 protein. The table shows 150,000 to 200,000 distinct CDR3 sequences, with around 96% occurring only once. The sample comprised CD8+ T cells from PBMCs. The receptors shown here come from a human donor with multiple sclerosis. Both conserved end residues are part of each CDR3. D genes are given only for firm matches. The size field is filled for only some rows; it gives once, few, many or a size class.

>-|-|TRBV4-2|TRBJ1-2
TGTGCCAGCAGCCAGGAACAGGGAGGGGACTATGGCTACACCTTC
CASSQEQGGDYGYTF
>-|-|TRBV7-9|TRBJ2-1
TGTGCCAGCAGCTCCGGCAGGGGGGGGCCTCTTGAGCAGTTCTTC
CASSSGRGGPLEQFF
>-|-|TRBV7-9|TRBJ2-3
TGTGCCAGCAGCCTCTCGATGGGCGGGAGCACAGATACGCAGTATTTT
CASSLSMGGSTDTQYF
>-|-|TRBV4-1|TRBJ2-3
TGCGCCAGCAGCCAAGGAGGGGGGGGCGCTTACGACACGGCATCGTATTTT
CASSQGGGGAYDTASYF
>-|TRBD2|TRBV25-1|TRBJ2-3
TGTGCCAGCAGTGAATTCCGGACTAGCGTAACGCAGTATTTT
CASSEFRTSVTQYF
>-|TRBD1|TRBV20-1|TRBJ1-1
TGCAGTGCTAGCGCCTCGACAGGGGGCATTACTGAAGCTTTCTTT
CSASASTGGITEAFF
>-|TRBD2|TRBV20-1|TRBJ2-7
TGCAGTGCTAGGCAGAGACTAGCTATCGACGAGCAGTACTTC
CSARQRLAIDEQYF
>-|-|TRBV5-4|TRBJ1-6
TGTGCCAGCAGCTTGGCTGGCAGAAGCGGTTCACCCCTCCACTTT
CASSLAGRSGSPLHF
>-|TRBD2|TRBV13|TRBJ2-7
TGTGCCAGCAGCTTAGTAGCGGGGGGTCCCTACGAGCAGTACTTC
CASSLVAGGPYEQYF
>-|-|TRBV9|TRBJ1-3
TGTGCCAGCAGCCCAAAAGACGGAAACACCATATATTTT
CASSPKDGNTIYF
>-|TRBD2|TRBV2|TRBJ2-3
TGTGCCAGCACCCCTGTAGGGACTAGTCCAAACCGGGATACGCAGTATTTT
CASTPVGTSPNRDTQYF
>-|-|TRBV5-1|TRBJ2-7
TGCGCCAGCAGCTTGGTACAGGGAAGCTCCTACGAGCAGTACTTC
CASSLVQGSSYEQYF
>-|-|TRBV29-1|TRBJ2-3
TGCAGCGTTGTAGCCGGAGGGAGCGCAGATACGCAGTATTTT
CSVVAGGSADTQYF
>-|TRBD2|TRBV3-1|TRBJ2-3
TGTGCCAGCAGCCGACTAGCGACGGATACGCAGTATTTT
CASSRLATDTQYF
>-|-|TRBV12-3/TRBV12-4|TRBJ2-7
TGTGCCAGCAGTTTTAAAGGCGAGCAGTACTTC
CASSFKGEQYF
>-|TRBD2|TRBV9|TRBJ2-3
TGTGCCAGCAGCGGACTAGCGGGAGGCCCTCCTACGCAGTATTTT
CASSGLAGGPPTQYF
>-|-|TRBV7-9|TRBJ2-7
TGTGCCAGCAGCTTAGAACAGGGTAACTACGAGCAGTACTTC
CASSLEQGNYEQYF
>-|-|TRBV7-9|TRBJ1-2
TGTGCCAGCAGCTTGCTACCAACGGCTAACTATGGCTACACCTTC
CASSLLPTANYGYTF
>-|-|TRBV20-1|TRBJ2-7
TGCAGTGCTAGTCCCGGGACCTTATACGAGCAGTACTTC
CSASPGTLYEQYF
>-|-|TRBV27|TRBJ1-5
TGTGCTGCCAACCCAAGGGAAAACATAATCAGGGGGCCCCAGCATTTT
CAANPRENIIRGPQHF
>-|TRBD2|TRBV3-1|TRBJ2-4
TGTGCCAGCAGCCCGACACCGGGACTAGTCCAAAACATTCAGTACTTC
CASSPTPGLVQNIQYF
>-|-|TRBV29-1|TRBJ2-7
TGCAGCGCGTTCGGGGGCGGATACGAGCAGTACTTC
CSAFGGGYEQYF
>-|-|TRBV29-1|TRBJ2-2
TGCAGCGTTGGCCCTAGGAGCCCCGGGGAGCTGTTTTTT
CSVGPRSPGELFF
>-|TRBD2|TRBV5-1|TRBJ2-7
TGCGCCAGCGGATGGCGGGGGGTCTCCTACGAGCAGTACTTC
CASGWRGVSYEQYF
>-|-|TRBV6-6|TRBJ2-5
TGTGCCAGCAGCTTCACGGGGGTGCAAGAGACCCAGTACTTC
CASSFTGVQETQYF
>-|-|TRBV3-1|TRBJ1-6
TGTGCCAGCAGCCAAGGGCTACAGATTAATTCACCCCTCCACTTT
CASSQGLQINSPLHF
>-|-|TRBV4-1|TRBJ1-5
TGCGCCAGCAGCCCCCACACGAGGGGAGATCAGCCCCAGCATTTT
CASSPHTRGDQPQHF
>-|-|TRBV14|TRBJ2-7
TGTGCCAGCAGCCCTTCAGGTTACGAGCAGTACTTC
CASSPSGYEQYF
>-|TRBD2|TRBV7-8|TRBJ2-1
TGTGCCAGCAGCTTAGAGCGGGGGGGCGTGGATGAGCAGTTCTTC
CASSLERGGVDEQFF
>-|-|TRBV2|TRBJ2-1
TGTGCCATCCTGACTGCCTACAATGAGCAGTTCTTC
CAILTAYNEQFF
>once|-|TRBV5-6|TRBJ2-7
TGTGCCAGCAGCTATACCGGGGGATTATACGAGCAGTACTTC
CASSYTGGLYEQYF
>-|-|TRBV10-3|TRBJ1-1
TGTGCCATCAGTGAGCCCCGAGGACAGAACACTGAAGCTTTCTTT
CAISEPRGQNTEAFF
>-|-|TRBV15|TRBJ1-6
TGTGCCACCAGCAGAGATGGGGAGAATTCACCCCTCCACTTT
CATSRDGENSPLHF
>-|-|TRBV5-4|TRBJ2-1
TGTGCCAGCAGCCCTGGGACTCCCCTGAGCTCCTACAATGAGCAGTTCTTC
CASSPGTPLSSYNEQFF
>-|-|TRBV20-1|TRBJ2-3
TGCAGTGCTAGTTCTACGGGGCCCGACACAGATACGCAGTATTTT
CSASSTGPDTDTQYF
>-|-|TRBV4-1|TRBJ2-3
TGCGCCAGCAGCCATCCTCGGGACCATAACACAGATACGCAGTATTTT
CASSHPRDHNTDTQYF